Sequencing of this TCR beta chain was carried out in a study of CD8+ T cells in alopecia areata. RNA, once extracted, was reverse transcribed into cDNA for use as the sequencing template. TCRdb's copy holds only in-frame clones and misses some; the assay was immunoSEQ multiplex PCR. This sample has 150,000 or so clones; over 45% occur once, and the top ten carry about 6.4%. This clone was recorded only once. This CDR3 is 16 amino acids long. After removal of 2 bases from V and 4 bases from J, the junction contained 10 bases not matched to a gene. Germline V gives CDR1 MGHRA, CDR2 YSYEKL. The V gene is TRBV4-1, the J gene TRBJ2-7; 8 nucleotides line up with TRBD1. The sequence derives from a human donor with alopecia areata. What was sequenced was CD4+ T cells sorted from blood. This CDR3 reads CASSQYSQGDLYEQYF. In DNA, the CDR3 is TGCGCCAGCAGCCAATATTCACAGGGGGACCTATACGAGCAGTACTTC.